The 11 T cell receptor beta chains reported below all come from one sample, sequenced in a study of shared clonotypes between healthy human individuals. Here immunoSEQ multiplex PCR was the method, and the copy in TCRdb shows in-frame clones only, minus some. The data show about 2.2 million clones, approximately 92% seen once. Terminally differentiated effector memory CD45RA+ cells were excluded from the naive CD8 cells, which were CD45RO-negative and positively selected for CCR7. Material: naive CD8+ T cells from PBMCs. Every receptor here comes from a man aged 18-30 years in good health. Some clones in this sample may be carry-over from other donors' samples.

About this clone: The same CDR3 can be traced to other DNA sequences in this sample. The rearrangement links TRBV15 to TRBJ1-1; D ambiguous. CDR1 LNHNV and CDR2 YYDKDF come from the germline V gene (reference sequence). The CDR3 contains 12 residues. V lost 6 bases and J 1 base, leaving 6 bases between the germline ends. Here the CDR3 DNA reads TGTGCCACCAGACAAGGGAACACTGAAGCTTTCTTT. As protein: CATRQGNTEAFF.

The chain couples TRBV19 to TRBJ1-2; maybe TRBD1 (5 bases). Trimming stripped 5 bases from V and 0 bases from J, with 10 bases between. The CDR3 is made up of 14 amino acids. Germline CDR1 reads LNHDA; CDR2 reads SQIVND (reference sequence). The CDR3 coding sequence is TGTGCCAGTAGTGCAGGGACCACTAACTATGGCTACACCTTC. Protein product: CASSAGTTNYGYTF.

The V gene is TRBV5-1, the J gene TRBJ2-1, with 11 positions matching TRBD2. The CDR3 is 16 residues long. V shed 4 bases and J 4 bases; nucleotides not matched to a gene: 7. The V gene's germline CDR1 is SGHRS and CDR2 YFSETQ. CDR3 nucleotides: TGCGCCAGCAGCCCATCGGGACTAGCGGAGTACAATGAGCAGTTCTTC. The encoded protein is CASSPSGLAEYNEQFF. The complete variable domain, with remaining parts taken from reference TRBV5-1 and TRBJ2-1, reads KAGVTQTPRYLIKTRGQQVTLSCSPISGHRSVSWYQQTPGQGLQFLFEYFSETQRNKGNFPGRFSGRQFSNSRSEMNVSTLELGDSALYLCASSPSGLAEYNEQFFGPGTRLTVL.

Here the CDR3 DNA reads TGCGCCAGCAGCCATCTCAGGGAGGGGACCTTAGGTGGCTACACCTTC. Amino acid sequence: CASSHLREGTLGGYTF. This chain joins TRBV4-3 and TRBJ1-2; a possible D gene is TRBD1 (5 bases). V was cut by 3 bases and J by 7 bases, with 21 bases left in between. The CDR3 runs 16 residues. Germline V gene data show CDR1 as LGHNA and CDR2 as YSLEER.

This clone was found once. This chain joins TRBV6-1 and TRBJ2-5; D unclear. The CDR3 runs 11 residues. Trimming shortened V by 4 bases and J by 3 bases, and 3 bases separated the two germline ends. CDR1 and CDR2 (germline): MNHNS, SASEGT. The CDR3 here is CASSAEETQYF. CDR3 nucleotide sequence: TGTGCCAGCAGTGCGGAAGAGACCCAGTACTTC.

DNA of the CDR3: TGTGCCTGGAGTGGACTAGCGGTGAGCACAGATACGCAGTATTTT. The encoded protein is CAWSGLAVSTDTQYF. This chain links TRBV30 with TRBJ2-3; 9 bases are shared with TRBD2. The CDR3 extends over 15 amino acids. Germline-derived CDR1 and CDR2 are GTSNPN and SVGIG (reference sequence). V was pared by 1 base and J by 0 bases, with 2 bases of the junction left unmatched.

This clone was observed a single time. The V gene is TRBV27, the J gene TRBJ2-3, with D possibly TRBD1 on 5 matching bases. In germline, CDR1 is MNHEY, CDR2 SMNVEV (reference sequence). The CDR3 is made up of 15 amino acids. V dropped 6 bases and J dropped 1 base, with 14 bases sitting between them. The CDR3 nucleotides are TGTGCCAGCAGCCTTTGGCAGGGCCGCACAGATACGCAGTATTTT. This encodes CASSLWQGRTDTQYF.

The genes are TRBV12-5 and TRBJ2-3; maybe TRBD1 (6 bases). CDR1 is LGHNT, CDR2 FRNRAP, per germline. This CDR3 has 16 residues. V dropped 6 bases and J dropped 2 bases, with 18 bases sitting between them. CDR3 in amino acids: CASGRDNSLTTDTQYF. As DNA, the CDR3 is TGTGCTAGTGGCCGGGACAACTCGTTGACCACAGATACGCAGTATTTT.

The gene calls are TRBV28 and TRBJ1-4; possibly TRBD1 for D (6 bases). CDR1 and CDR2 from the germline V gene are MDHEN and SYDVKM. The V end lost 2 bases, the J end lost 6 bases, and 13 bases lay between the germline ends. The CDR3 covers 15 residues. The DNA for the CDR3 is TGTGCCAGCAGTTTAGAAGGGGGGCGGGATGAAAAACTGTTTTTT. The encoded protein is CASSLEGGRDEKLFF. The complete variable domain, with remaining parts taken from reference TRBV28 and TRBJ1-4, reads DVKVTQSSRYLVKRTGEKVFLECVQDMDHENMFWYRQDPGLGLRLIYFSYDVKMKEKGDIPEGYSVSREKKERFSLILESASTNQTSMYLCASSLEGGRDEKLFFGSGTQLSVL.

V gene TRBV10-2 combines with J gene TRBJ2-2; 13 nucleotides agree with TRBD2. Trimming removed 4 bases from V and 4 bases from J; junction bases left unmatched: 3. The CDR3 is 16 amino acids. Germline loops: CDR1 WSHSY, CDR2 SAAADI. For the CDR3, the DNA is TGCGCCAGCAGTGGGGGACTAGCGGGGATCACCGGGGAGCTGTTTTTT. It encodes CASSGGLAGITGELFF.

This clone was observed a few times. The chain couples TRBV13 to TRBJ2-1, with D unclear. V lost 7 bases and J 4 bases, leaving 17 bases between the germline ends. Germline V gives CDR1 PRHDT, CDR2 FYEKMQ (reference sequence). The CDR3 extends over 15 amino acids. The CDR3 coding sequence is TGTGCCAGCACCTACCGTCGGGCAGGATACAATGAGCAGTTCTTC. Translated, it gives CASTYRRAGYNEQFF.